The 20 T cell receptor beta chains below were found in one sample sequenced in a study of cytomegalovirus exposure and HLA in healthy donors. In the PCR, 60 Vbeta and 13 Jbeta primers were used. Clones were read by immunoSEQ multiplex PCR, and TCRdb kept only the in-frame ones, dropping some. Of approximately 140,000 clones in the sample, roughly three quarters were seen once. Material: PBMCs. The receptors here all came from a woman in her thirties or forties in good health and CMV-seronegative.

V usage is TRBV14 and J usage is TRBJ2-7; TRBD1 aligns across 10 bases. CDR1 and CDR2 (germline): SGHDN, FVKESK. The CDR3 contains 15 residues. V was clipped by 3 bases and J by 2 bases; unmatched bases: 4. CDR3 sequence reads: CASSQTGQGTYEQYF. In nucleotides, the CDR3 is TGTGCCAGCAGCCAGACGGGACAGGGGACCTACGAGCAGTACTTC.

DNA of the CDR3: TGCAGCGCCAAGGGACTAGCGGGGGTGAGCTCCTACAATGAGCAGTTCTTC. It codes for CSAKGLAGVSSYNEQFF. This rearrangement joins TRBV29-1 to TRBJ2-1; 14 positions agree with TRBD2. The CDR3 sequence is 17 residues long. Germline lookup yields CDR1 SQVTM and CDR2 ANQGSEA. The trim removed 7 bases at V and 0 bases at J, leaving 8 bases unmatched.

CDR3 nucleotides: TGCGCCAGCAGCGACACTAGCGGGGGGGCCACTCCTACGCAGTATTTT. Its protein is CASSDTSGGATPTQYF. The chain combines TRBV5-1 with TRBJ2-3; 13 bases fit TRBD2. CDR1 is SGHRS and CDR2 is YFSETQ in the germline V gene. After removal of 4 bases from V and 8 bases from J, the junction contained 10 bases not matched to a gene. CDR3 length: 16 amino acids.

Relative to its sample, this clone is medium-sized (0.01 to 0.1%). CDR3 coding DNA: TGTGCCAGTAGTATCACCTCAGGGGTCACTGAAGCTTTCTTT. It specifies CASSITSGVTEAFF. The chain links TRBV19 to TRBJ1-1, with a tentative D call TRBD1 (6 bases). CDR3 length: 14 amino acids. Germline assignment: CDR1 LNHDA and CDR2 SQIVND (reference sequence). The V end lost 3 bases, the J end lost 4 bases, and 12 bases lay between the germline ends.

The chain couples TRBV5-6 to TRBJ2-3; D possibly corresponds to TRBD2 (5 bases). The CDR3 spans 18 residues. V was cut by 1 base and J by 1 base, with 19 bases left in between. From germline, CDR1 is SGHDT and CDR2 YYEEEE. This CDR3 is CASSLPQERGSRTDTQYF. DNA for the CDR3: TGTGCCAGCAGCTTGCCCCAGGAACGGGGTAGCCGCACAGATACGCAGTATTTT.

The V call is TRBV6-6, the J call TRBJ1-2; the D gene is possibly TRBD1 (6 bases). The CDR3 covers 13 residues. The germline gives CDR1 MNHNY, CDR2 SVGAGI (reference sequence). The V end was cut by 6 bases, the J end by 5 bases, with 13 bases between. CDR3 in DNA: TGTGCCAGCAGCCATACAGGGAATTATGGCTACACCTTC. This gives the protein CASSHTGNYGYTF.

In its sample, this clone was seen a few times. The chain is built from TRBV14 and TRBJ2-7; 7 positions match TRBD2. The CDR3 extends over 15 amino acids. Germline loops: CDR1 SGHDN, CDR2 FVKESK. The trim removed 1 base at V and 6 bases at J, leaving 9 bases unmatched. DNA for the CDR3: TGTGCCAGCAGCCAAGGGGGTGCGGGAGTTTCCGAGCAGTACTTC. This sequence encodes CASSQGGAGVSEQYF. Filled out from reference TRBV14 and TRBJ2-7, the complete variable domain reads EAGVTQFPSHSVIEKGQTVTLRCDPISGHDNLYWYRRVMGKEIKFLLHFVKESKQDESGMPNNRFLAERTGGTYSTLKVQPAELEDSGVYFCASSQGGAGVSEQYFGPGTRLTVT.

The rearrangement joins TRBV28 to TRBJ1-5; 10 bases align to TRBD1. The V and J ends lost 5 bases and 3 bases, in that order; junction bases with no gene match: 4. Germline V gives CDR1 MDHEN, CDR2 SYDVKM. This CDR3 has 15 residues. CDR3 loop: CASSSGQGDNQPQHF. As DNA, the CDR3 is TGTGCCAGCAGTAGCGGACAGGGGGACAATCAGCCCCAGCATTTT. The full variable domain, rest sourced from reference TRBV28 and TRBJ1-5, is DVKVTQSSRYLVKRTGEKVFLECVQDMDHENMFWYRQDPGLGLRLIYFSYDVKMKEKGDIPEGYSVSREKKERFSLILESASTNQTSMYLCASSSGQGDNQPQHFGDGTRLSIL.

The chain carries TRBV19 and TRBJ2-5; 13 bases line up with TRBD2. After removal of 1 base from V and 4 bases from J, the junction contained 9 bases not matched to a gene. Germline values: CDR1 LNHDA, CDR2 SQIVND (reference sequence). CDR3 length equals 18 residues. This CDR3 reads CASSIALGTSGAPETQYF. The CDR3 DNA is TGTGCCAGTAGTATAGCCCTGGGGACTAGCGGGGCTCCAGAGACCCAGTACTTC.

The DNA for the CDR3 is TGCGCCAGCAGCCCGTGGACAGGGCCTAACTATGGCTACACCTTC. Residues: CASSPWTGPNYGYTF. The genes are TRBV5-1 and TRBJ1-2, with 8 positions matching TRBD1. CDR3 size: 15 residues. The V and J ends lost 4 bases and 0 bases, in that order; junction bases with no gene match: 5. CDR1 and CDR2 (germline): SGHRS, YFSETQ.

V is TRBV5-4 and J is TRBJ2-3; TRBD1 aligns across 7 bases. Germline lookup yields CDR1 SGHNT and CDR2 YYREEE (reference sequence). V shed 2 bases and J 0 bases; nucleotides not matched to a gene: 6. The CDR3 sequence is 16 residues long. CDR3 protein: CASSFIGTASTDTQYF. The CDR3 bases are TGTGCCAGCAGCTTTATCGGGACAGCTAGCACAGATACGCAGTATTTT.

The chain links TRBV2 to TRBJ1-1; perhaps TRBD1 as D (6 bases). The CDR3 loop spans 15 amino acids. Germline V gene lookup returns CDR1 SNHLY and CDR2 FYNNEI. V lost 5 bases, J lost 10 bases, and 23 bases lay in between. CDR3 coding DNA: TGTGCCAGCAGTCAACAGGGTGAGGAAGGCGCTCCAGCTTTCTTT. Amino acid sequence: CASSQQGEEGAPAFF.

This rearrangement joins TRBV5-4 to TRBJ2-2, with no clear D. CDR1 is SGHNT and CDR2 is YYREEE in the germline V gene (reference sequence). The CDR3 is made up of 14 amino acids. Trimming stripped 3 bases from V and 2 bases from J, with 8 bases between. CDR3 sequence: CASSSEVNTGELFF. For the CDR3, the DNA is TGTGCCAGCAGCTCAGAAGTCAACACCGGGGAGCTGTTTTTT.

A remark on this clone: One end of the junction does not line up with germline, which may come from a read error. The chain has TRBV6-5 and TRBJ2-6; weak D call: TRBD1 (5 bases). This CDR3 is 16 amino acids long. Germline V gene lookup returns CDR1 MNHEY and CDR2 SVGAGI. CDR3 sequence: CASSYDTTSGANGLTF. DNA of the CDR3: TGTGCCAGCAGTTACGACACGACCTCTGGGGCCAACGGCCTGACTTTC.

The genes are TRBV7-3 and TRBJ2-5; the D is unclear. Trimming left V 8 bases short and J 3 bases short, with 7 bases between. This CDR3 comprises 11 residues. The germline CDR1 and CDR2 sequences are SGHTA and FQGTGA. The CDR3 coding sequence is TGTGCCAGCCCACATGAAGAGACCCAGTACTTC. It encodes CASPHEETQYF. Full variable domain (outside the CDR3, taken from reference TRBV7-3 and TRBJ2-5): GAGVSQTPSNKVTEKGKYVELRCDPISGHTALYWYRQSLGQGPEFLIYFQGTGAADDSGLPNDRFFAVRPEGSVSTLKIQRTERGDSAVYLCASPHEETQYFGPGTRLLVL.

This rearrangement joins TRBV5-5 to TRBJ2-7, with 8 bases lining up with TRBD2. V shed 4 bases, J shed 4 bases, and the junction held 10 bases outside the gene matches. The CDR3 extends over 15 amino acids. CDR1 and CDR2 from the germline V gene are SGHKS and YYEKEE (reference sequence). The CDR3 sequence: CASSSVGLVGYEQYF. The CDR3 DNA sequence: TGTGCCAGCAGCAGCGTGGGACTAGTCGGGTACGAGCAGTACTTC.

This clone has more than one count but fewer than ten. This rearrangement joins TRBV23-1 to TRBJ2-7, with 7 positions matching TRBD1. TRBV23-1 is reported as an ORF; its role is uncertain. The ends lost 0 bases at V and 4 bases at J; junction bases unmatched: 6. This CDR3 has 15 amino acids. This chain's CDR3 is CASSQSSQGLYEQYF. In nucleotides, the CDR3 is TGCGCCAGCAGTCAATCATCACAGGGGTTGTACGAGCAGTACTTC.

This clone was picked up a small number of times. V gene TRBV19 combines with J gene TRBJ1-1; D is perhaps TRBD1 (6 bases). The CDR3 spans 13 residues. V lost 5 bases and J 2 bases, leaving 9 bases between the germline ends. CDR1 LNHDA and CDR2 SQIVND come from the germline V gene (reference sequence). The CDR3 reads CASSSGHNTEAFF. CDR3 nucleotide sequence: TGTGCCAGTAGTTCGGGACACAACACTGAAGCTTTCTTT.

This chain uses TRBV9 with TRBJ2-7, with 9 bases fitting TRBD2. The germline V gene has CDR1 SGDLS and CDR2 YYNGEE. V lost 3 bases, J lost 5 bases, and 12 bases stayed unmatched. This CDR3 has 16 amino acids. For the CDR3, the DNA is TGTGCCAGCAGCGCTCGGGGGCTAGCGGGATCTGACGAGCAGTACTTC. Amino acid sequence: CASSARGLAGSDEQYF.

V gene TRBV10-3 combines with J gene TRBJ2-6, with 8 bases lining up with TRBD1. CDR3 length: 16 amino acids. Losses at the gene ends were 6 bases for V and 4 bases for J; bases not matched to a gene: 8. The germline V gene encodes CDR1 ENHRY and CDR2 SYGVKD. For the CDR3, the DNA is TGTGCCATCAGAGCAGGGGGCGCGACAGGGGCCAACGTCCTGACTTTC. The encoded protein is CAIRAGGATGANVLTF.